This T cell receptor beta chain originates from a study of blood T cell repertoires in COVID-19. As for the study in general: Sources were T cells, B-cell-depleted T cells, or PBMCs; the material itself was cDNA or gDNA.

Cohort placement rested on clinical history that participants reported themselves. Cohort 3 donors counted as recovered after two negative PCRs, clearance, or resolved symptoms. The CDR3 covers 18 residues. CDR1 and CDR2 (germline): LGHDT, YNNKEL (reference sequence). Trimming took 1 base from V and 2 from J, leaving 18 bases between them. The protocol was immunoSEQ multiplex PCR, while the TCRdb copy is restricted to in-frame clones and leaves out a portion. The sample holds approximately 170,000 clones, 75% to 90% seen once. The specimen was PBMCs or T cells enriched from blood (not recorded which). The clonotype was recovered from a young woman who had recovered from COVID-19. V gene TRBV3-1 (or the pseudogene TRBV3-2) combines with J gene TRBJ1-3; weak D call: TRBD1 (5 bases). The CDR3, as DNA: TGTGCCAGCAGCCAAGGTGGGGCGTGGTCGGATGCTGGAAACACCATATATTTT. Translated: CASSQGGAWSDAGNTIYF.